This TCR beta chain is drawn from a study of blood T cell repertoires in COVID-19. In the study overall: Acute and convalescent COVID-19 specimens originated in the United States, Italy and Spain. Sources were T cells, B-cell-depleted T cells, or PBMCs; the material itself was cDNA or gDNA.

Germline values: CDR1 MNHEY, CDR2 SMNVEV (reference sequence). V gave up 6 bases and J gave up 1 base, with 13 bases separating them. The CDR3 consists of 15 residues. Profiling relied on immunoSEQ multiplex PCR, and the TCRdb table lists in-frame clones only, not all of them. In the table there are around 170,000 clones, roughly 84% of which are singletons. This clonotype originated in a man aged 18 to 29 with active or convalescent COVID-19. The sample comprised peripheral blood. The J gene is TRBJ2-1, the V gene TRBV27; tentative D call: TRBD1 (5 bases). The CDR3, as DNA: TGTGCCAGCAGCCGCCCAGGGCGATCCTACAATGAGCAGTTCTTC. Translated, it gives CASSRPGRSYNEQFF.